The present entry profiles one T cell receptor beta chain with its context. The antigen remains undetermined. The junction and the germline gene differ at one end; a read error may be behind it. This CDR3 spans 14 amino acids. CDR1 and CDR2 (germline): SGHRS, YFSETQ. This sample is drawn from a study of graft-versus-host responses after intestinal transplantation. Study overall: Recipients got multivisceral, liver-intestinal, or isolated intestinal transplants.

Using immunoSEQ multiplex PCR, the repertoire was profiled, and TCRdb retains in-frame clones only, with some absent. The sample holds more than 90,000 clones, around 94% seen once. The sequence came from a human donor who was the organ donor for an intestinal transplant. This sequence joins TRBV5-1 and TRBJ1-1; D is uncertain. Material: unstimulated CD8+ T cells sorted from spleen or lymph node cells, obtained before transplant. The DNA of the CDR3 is TGCGCCAGCAACTTGACGGGTCGGAACACTGAAGCTTTCTTT. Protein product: CASNLTGRNTEAFF.